A single TCR beta chain is shown here with its context. What antigen it recognizes has not been identified. Sequencing used an Illumina HiSeq 2000. TCR beta cDNA libraries were made by 5'RACE template switching that added a universal primer site and unique molecular identifiers. cDNA synthesis was primed from the TCR beta constant segment, followed by two successive PCR amplification steps. Concerning the study's data processing: MIGEC was used to demultiplex reads and group the reads by UMI, and MiTCR was used to assemble and quantify clonotypes. To exclude erroneous sequences, any TCR cDNA sequence not supported by at least two reads was discarded. The tcR package was used for downstream repertoire analysis, and clonotypes were matched between fractions using CDR3 nucleotide sequence together with V segment. VDJmatch was used to annotate antigen specificity against VDJdb, with one amino acid substitution allowed in CDR3. TCRdb reanalyzed the reads, keeping one entry per CDR3 protein sequence and omitting DNA. The V and J calls, along with clone size, are taken from TCRdb and not from the paper's own processing. This sample's table carries about 260,000 distinct CDR3 sequences. The top ten clones comprise 3.5% to 5% of the sample.

HCMV-specific IgG was detected in serum with a commercial ELISA kit to determine HCMV serostatus. Peripheral blood mononuclear cells were isolated from blood by Ficoll density gradient centrifugation. This sample was taken from a study of T cells expressing NK-cell markers (dated by TCRdb to about 2020). Study-level background: In sorted CD3+CD56+NKG2C+, CD3+CD56+NKG2C- and CD3+CD56-NKG2C+ T-cell subsets from eight or nine donors, TCR beta-chain repertoires were profiled. The study sequenced eight donors, all healthy volunteers chosen at random: three men and five women. Seven of the eight sequenced donors were HCMV-seropositive and one was HCMV-seronegative. Illumina HiSeq 2000/2500, MiSeq or NextSeq was used to sequence libraries as 2 x 150 bp reads. General study outcomes and caveats: It remained unclear whether the expanded NKG2C-expressing T cell clones were specific for HCMV antigens. In six donors, the dominant CD3+CD56+NKG2C+ clonotypes ranked among the top 10 CD8+ clonotypes, making up 1.0-7.0% of CD8+ T cells. Those dominant clonotypes were again the most abundant among CD3+CD56-NKG2C+ cells in a handful of donors, at about 28.3-60.1%.

The germline V gene (reference sequence) specifies LNHDA as CDR1 and SQIVND as CDR2. The CDR3 contains 13 residues, cysteine and phenylalanine counted. A DNA sequence was not provided. The sequencing sample was made of blood T cells: a sorted CD56 or NKG2C T cell subset, CD4+ or CD8+ T cells, or bulk PBMC T cells (not recorded which). The chain uses TRBV19 and TRBJ2-3; TCRdb's D call, TRBD1, is unchecked because there is no DNA. This receptor was identified in a woman aged 18 to 75 in good health. The CDR3 protein: CASSMTPGRTQYF. The full variable domain, with segments outside the CDR3 supplied by the reference TRBV19 and TRBJ2-3 proteins, appears as DGGITQSPKYLFRKEGQNVTLSCEQNLNHDAMYWYRQDPGQGLRLIYYSQIVNDFQKGDIAEGYSVSREKKESFPLTVTSAQKNPTAFYLCASSMTPGRTQYFGPGTRLTVL.